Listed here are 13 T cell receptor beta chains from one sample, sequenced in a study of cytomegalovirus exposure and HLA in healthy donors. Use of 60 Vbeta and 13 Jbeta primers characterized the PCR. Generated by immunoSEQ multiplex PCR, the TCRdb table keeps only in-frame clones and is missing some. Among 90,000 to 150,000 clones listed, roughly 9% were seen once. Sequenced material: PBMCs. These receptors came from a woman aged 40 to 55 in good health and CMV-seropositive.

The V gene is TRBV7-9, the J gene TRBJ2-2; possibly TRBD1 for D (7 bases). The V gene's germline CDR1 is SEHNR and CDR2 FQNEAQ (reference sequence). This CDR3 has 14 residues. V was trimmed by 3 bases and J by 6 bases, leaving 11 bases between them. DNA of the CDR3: TGTGCCAGCAGCTTCCAGGGGGGATCCGGGGAGCTGTTTTTT. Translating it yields CASSFQGGSGELFF.

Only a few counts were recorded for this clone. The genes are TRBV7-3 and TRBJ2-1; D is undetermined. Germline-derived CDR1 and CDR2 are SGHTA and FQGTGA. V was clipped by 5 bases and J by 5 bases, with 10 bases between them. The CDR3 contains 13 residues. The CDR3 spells CASSRRRDNEQFF. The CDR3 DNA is TGTGCCAGCAGCCGCCGACGGGACAATGAGCAGTTCTTC. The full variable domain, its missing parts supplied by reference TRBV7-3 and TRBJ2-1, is GAGVSQTPSNKVTEKGKYVELRCDPISGHTALYWYRQSLGQGPEFLIYFQGTGAADDSGLPNDRFFAVRPEGSVSTLKIQRTERGDSAVYLCASSRRRDNEQFFGPGTRLTVL.

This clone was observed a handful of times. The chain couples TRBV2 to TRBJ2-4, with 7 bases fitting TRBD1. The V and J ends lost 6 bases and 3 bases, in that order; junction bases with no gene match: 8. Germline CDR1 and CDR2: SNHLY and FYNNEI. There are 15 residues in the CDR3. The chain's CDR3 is CASSRRQGGKNIQYF. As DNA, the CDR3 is TGTGCCAGCAGCCGGAGACAGGGCGGCAAAAACATTCAGTACTTC. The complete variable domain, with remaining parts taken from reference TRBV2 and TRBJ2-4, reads EPEVTQTPSHQVTQMGQEVILRCVPISNHLYFYWYRQILGQKVEFLVSFYNNEISEKSEIFDDQFSVERPDGSNFTLKIRSTKLEDSAMYFCASSRRQGGKNIQYFGAGTRLSVL.

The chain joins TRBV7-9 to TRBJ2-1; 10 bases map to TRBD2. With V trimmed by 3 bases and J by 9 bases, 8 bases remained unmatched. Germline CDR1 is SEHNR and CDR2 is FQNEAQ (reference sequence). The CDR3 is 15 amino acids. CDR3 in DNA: TGTGCCAGCAGCTTTTTTGAGCGGGGGGGCCGTGAGCAGTTCTTC. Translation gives CASSFFERGGREQFF. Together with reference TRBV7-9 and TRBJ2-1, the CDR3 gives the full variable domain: DTGVSQNPRHKITKRGQNVTFRCDPISEHNRLYWYRQTLGQGPEFLTYFQNEAQLEKSRLLSDRFSAERPKGSFSTLEIQRTEQGDSAMYLCASSFFERGGREQFFGPGTRLTVL.

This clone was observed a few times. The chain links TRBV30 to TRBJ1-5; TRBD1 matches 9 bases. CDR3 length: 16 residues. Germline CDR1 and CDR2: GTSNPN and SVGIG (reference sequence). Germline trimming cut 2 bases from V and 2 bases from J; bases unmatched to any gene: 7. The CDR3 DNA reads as TGTGCCTGGAGTCCCGACAGGGGGAGCGGCAATCAGCCCCAGCATTTT. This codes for CAWSPDRGSGNQPQHF. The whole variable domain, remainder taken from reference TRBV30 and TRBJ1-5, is SQTIHQWPATLVQPVGSPLSLECTVEGTSNPNLYWYRQAAGRGLQLLFYSVGIGQISSEVPQNLSASRPQDRQFILSSKKLLLSDSGFYLCAWSPDRGSGNQPQHFGDGTRLSIL.

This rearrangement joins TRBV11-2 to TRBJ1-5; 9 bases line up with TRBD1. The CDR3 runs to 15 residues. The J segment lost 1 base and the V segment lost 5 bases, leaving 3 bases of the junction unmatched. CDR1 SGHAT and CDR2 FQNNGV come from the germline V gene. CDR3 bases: TGTGCCAGCAGCCTAGGACAGGGGAGCAATCAGCCCCAGCATTTT. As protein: CASSLGQGSNQPQHF.

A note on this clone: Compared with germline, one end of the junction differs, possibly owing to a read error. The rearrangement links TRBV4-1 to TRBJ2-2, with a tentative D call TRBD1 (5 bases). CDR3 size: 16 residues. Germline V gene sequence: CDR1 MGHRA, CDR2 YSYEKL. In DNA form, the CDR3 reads TGCGCCAGCAGCCCGACCAGGGTGGTGAACACCGAGGAGCTGTTTTTT. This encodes CASSPTRVVNTEELFF.

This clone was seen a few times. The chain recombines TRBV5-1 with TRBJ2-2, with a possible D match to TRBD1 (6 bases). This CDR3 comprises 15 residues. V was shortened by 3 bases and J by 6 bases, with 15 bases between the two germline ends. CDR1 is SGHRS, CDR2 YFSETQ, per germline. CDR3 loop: CASSYHFQGSGELFF. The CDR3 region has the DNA TGCGCCAGCAGCTATCACTTTCAGGGGTCCGGGGAGCTGTTTTTT.

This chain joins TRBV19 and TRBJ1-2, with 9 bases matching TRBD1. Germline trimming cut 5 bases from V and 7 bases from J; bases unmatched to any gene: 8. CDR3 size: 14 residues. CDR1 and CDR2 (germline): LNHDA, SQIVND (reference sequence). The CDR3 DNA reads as TGTGCCAGTAGTGCCGGGACAGGGCTCAGTGGCTACACCTTC. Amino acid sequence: CASSAGTGLSGYTF.

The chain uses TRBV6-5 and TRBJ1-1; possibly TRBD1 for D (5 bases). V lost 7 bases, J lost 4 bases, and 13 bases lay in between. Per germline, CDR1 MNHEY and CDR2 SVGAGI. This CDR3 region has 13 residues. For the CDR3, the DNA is TGTGCCAGCACCGAAAGGGGAAGCACTGAAGCTTTCTTT. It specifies CASTERGSTEAFF.

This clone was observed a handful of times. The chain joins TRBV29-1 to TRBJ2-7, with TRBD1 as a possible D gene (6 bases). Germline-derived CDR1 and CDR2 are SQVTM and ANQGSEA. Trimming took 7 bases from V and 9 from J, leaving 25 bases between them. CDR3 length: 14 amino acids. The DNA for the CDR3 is TGCAGCGGTTACCCAGGGGCCACTACCCCGGGGCAGTACTTC. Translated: CSGYPGATTPGQYF.

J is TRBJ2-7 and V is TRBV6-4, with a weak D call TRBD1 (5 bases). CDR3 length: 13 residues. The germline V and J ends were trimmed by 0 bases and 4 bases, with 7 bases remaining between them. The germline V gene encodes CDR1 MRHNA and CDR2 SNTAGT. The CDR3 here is CASSDSPGYEQYF. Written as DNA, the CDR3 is TGTGCCAGCAGTGACTCGCCAGGGTACGAGCAGTACTTC.

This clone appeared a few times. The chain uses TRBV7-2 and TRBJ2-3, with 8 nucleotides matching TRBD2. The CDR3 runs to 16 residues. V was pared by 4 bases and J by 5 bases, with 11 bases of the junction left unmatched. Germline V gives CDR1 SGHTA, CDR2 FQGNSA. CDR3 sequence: CASSSQAPLAGDTQYF. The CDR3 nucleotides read TGTGCCAGCAGCTCACAGGCTCCCCTAGCGGGAGATACGCAGTATTTT. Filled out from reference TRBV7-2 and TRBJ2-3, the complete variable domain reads GAGVSQSPSNKVTEKGKDVELRCDPISGHTALYWYRQSLGQGLEFLIYFQGNSAPDKSGLPSDRFSAERTGGSVSTLTIQRTQQEDSAVYLCASSSQAPLAGDTQYFGPGTRLTVL.